This T cell receptor (beta chain) was observed in a study of molecular identifiers for immune sequencing clone quantification. TCRdb itself ran the PCR reads through MiXCR, one entry per CDR3 protein. The top ten hold 0.76% of the sample, which has more than 450,000 distinct CDR3 sequences, roughly 24% seen once. The CDR3 has 14 residues. Losses at the gene ends were 3 bases for V and 7 bases for J; bases not matched to a gene: 6. Per germline, CDR1 MDHEN and CDR2 SYDVKM. Sorting defined naive CD8 T cells as CD8+CD4-CCR7+CD45RA+. J is TRBJ2-1 and V is TRBV28; 7 positions agree with TRBD1. This sequence was found in a human donor in good health. Some libraries in this study had Jurkat cell RNA spiked in. The sample was naive CD8+ T cells from blood, with Jurkat cell RNA spiked in. Subset: FACS-sorted CD8+CD4-CCR7+CD45RA+ naive T cells. CDR3 loop: CASSLRGRVNEQFF. The CDR3 DNA reads as TGTGCCAGCAGTTTGAGGGGGCGCGTAAATGAGCAGTTCTTC.